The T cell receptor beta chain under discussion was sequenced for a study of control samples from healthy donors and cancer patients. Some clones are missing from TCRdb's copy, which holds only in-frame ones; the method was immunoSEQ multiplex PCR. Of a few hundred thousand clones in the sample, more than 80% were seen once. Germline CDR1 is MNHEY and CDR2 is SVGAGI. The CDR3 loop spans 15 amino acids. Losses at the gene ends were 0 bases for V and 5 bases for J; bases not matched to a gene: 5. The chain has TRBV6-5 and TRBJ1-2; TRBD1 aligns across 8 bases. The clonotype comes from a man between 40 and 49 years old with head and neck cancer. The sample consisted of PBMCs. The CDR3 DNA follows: TGTGCCAGCAGTTACTCGGGACAGGCAAATTATGGCTACACCTTC. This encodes CASSYSGQANYGYTF.